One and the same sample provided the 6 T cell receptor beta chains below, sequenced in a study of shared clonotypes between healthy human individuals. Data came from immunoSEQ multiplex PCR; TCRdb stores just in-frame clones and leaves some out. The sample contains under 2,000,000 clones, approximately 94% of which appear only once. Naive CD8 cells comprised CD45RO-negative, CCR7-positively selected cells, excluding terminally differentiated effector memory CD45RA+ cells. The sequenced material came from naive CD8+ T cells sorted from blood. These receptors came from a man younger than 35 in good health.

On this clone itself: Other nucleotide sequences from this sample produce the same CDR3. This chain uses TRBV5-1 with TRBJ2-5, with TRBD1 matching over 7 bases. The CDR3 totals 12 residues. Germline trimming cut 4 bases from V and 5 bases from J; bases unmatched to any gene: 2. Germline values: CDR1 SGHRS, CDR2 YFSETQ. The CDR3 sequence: CASSPDRETQYF. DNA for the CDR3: TGCGCCAGCAGCCCGGACAGGGAGACCCAGTACTTC.

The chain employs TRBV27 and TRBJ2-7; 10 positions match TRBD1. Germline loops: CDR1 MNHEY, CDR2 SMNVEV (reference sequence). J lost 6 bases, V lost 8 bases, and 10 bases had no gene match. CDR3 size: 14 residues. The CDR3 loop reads CASGPGQGRIEQYF. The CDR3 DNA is TGTGCCAGCGGACCGGGACAGGGGCGTATCGAGCAGTACTTC.

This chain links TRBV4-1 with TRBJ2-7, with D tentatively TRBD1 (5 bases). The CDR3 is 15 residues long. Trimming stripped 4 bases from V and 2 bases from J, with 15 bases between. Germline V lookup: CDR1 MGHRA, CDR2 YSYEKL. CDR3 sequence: CASSLWGPGPYEQYF. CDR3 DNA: TGCGCCAGCAGCCTCTGGGGCCCCGGCCCCTACGAGCAGTACTTC.

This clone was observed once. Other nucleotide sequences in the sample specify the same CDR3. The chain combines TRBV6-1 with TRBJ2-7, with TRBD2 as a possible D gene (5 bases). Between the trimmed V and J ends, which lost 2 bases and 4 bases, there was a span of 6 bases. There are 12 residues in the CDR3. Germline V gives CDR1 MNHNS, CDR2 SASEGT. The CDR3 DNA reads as TGTGCCAGCAGTGAAAGCGGATACGAGCAGTACTTC. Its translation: CASSESGYEQYF.

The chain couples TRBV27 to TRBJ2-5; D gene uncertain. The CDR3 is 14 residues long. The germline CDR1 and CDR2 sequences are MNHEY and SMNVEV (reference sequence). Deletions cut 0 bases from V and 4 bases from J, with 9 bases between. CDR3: CASSLSPRRETQYF. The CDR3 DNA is TGTGCCAGCAGTTTATCTCCCAGGCGAGAGACCCAGTACTTC.

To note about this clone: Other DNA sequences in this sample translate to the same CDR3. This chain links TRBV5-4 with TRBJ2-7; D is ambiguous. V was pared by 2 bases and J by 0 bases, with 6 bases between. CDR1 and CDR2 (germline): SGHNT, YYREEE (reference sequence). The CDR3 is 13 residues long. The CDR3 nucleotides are TGTGCCAGCAGCTTTGCCGGCTCCTACGAGCAGTACTTC. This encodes CASSFAGSYEQYF.